This note documents a single T cell receptor beta chain sequence. The sample originates from a study of blood T cell repertoires in COVID-19. How the authors handled the data: Estimation of nucleated cell counts relied on the amplification of reference gene primers. This table comes from immunoSEQ multiplex PCR, and its TCRdb copy is limited to in-frame clones, with some not included. That table gives V, J and clone size, and the DNA gave D and trimming. The sample shows 110,000 to 150,000 clones, about 79% of them seen only once. The CDR3 has 14 amino acids. Germline assignment: CDR1 LNHDA and CDR2 SQIVND (reference sequence). With 4 bases removed from V and 2 bases from J, the gap between germline ends came to 9 bases.

The clonotype originates from a man in his sixties with active or convalescent COVID-19. The rearrangement uses TRBV19 and TRBJ1-5, with D maybe TRBD1 (5 bases). The sequencing input was peripheral blood. CDR3 coding DNA: TGTGCCAGTAGTACAGGGTGGGGCAATCAGCCCCAGCATTTT. Translated, it gives CASSTGWGNQPQHF.